This T cell receptor (beta chain) is from a study of blood T cell repertoires in COVID-19. Germline assignment: CDR1 SGHDN and CDR2 FVKESK. Trimming at V came to 2 bases and at J to 8 bases, leaving 8 bases not matched to a gene. This CDR3 comprises 15 residues. Participants spanned ages about 18 to 100 years and resided in roughly 22 US areas. Participants' reported clinical history set cohort assignment. Original data processing: Reference gene primer amplification gave estimated nucleated cell counts. Profiling relied on immunoSEQ multiplex PCR, and the TCRdb table lists in-frame clones only, not all of them. V, J and clone size are those of that table, while D and trimming were read from the DNA. The table lists roughly 300,000 clones, 85% to 90% of them singletons.

This sequence joins TRBV14 and TRBJ2-3; 9 nucleotides agree with TRBD1. The specimen was PBMCs or T cells enriched from blood (not recorded which). The clonotype was recovered from a man between 25 and 39 years old who had recovered from COVID-19. The CDR3: CASSQRQGVNGTQYF. The CDR3 DNA reads as TGTGCCAGCAGCCAACGACAGGGGGTTAATGGTACGCAGTATTTT.